Listed below are T cell receptor beta chains from one sample, sequenced in a study of PD-1 blockade in mismatch repair-deficient tumors. Assay: immunoSEQ multiplex PCR; the TCRdb copy retains only in-frame clones and omits some. Of fewer than 10,000 clones listed, 75% to 90% were seen once; the top ten hold about 0.97%. The starting material was PBMCs, obtained almost 47 weeks after starting pembrolizumab. These receptors all come from an adult with mismatch repair-deficient cancer. The CDR3 runs from the conserved cysteine through the conserved F or W. D genes are given only for firm matches. Clone size is given for some rows only: seen once, a few or many times, or a class if the clone is expanded.

- | TRBJ2-1 | TRBV18 | - | CASSLWTASTYNEQFF | TGTGCCAGCTCCCTATGGACAGCATCTACCTACAATGAGCAGTTCTTC
- | TRBJ2-7 | TRBV4-2 | - | CASSQVVASYEQYF | TGTGCCAGCAGCCAAGTCGTAGCTTCCTACGAGCAGTACTTC
few | TRBJ2-7 | TRBV25-1 | TRBD1 | CASSEWQGALDEQYF | TGTGCCAGCAGTGAGTGGCAGGGGGCTCTCGACGAGCAGTACTTC
- | TRBJ1-2 | TRBV5-8 | TRBD1 | CASSLGQGGYGYTF | TGTGCCAGCAGCTTGGGACAGGGGGGCTATGGCTACACCTTC
- | TRBJ1-5 | TRBV5-1 | TRBD1 | CASSEGTAYSNQPQHF | TGCGCCAGCAGCGAAGGGACAGCATATAGCAATCAGCCCCAGCATTTT
- | TRBJ2-7 | TRBV9 | - | CASSPLQGNEQYF | TGTGCCAGCAGCCCCTTACAGGGAAACGAGCAGTACTTC
- | TRBJ2-4 | TRBV5-5 | - | CASSFPGLAGTKNIQYF | TGTGCCAGCAGCTTCCCGGGACTTGCGGGAACCAAAAACATTCAGTACTTC
- | TRBJ1-3 | TRBV2 | - | CASSETGTGNTIYF | TGTGCCAGCAGTGAGACGGGGACTGGAAACACCATATATTTT
- | TRBJ1-2 | TRBV11-2 | TRBD1 | CASSLVQGAFYTF | TGTGCCAGCAGCTTAGTCCAGGGGGCATTCTACACCTTC
- | TRBJ1-2 | TRBV11-2 | - | CASSNYPEGGEDYGYTF | TGTGCCAGCAGCAACTATCCCGAGGGAGGGGAGGACTATGGCTACACCTTC
- | TRBJ2-1 | TRBV7-9 | TRBD2 | CASSLGSGLAGNEQFF | TGTGCCAGCAGCTTAGGTTCGGGACTAGCGGGAAATGAGCAGTTCTTC
- | TRBJ2-5 | TRBV5-1 | TRBD2 | CASSLGLAPETQYF | TGCGCCAGCAGCCTTGGACTAGCTCCGGAGACCCAGTACTTC
- | TRBJ1-2 | TRBV28 | - | CASSSSGIGGNYGYTF | TGTGCCAGCAGTTCCTCAGGGATCGGGGGAAACTATGGCTACACCTTC
once | TRBJ2-5 | TRBV21-1 | - | CASSKGSPGQKETQYF | TGTGCCAGCAGCAAAGGGTCCCCGGGACAGAAAGAGACCCAGTACTTC
- | TRBJ2-5 | TRBV27 | - | CASSFSLARKETQYF | TGTGCCAGCAGTTTTTCCCTAGCGCGTAAAGAGACCCAGTACTTC
- | TRBJ1-5 | TRBV19 | - | CASSPGLLSNQPQHF | TGTGCCAGTAGTCCAGGACTTTTGAGCAATCAGCCCCAGCATTTT
- | TRBJ1-4 | TRBV25-1 | - | CATNGQFPNEKLFF | TGTGCCACCAACGGACAGTTTCCCAATGAAAAACTGTTTTTT
- | TRBJ2-2 | TRBV5-4 | TRBD2 | CASSPRGRLAANTGELFF | TGTGCCAGCAGCCCCCGCGGCCGACTAGCGGCGAACACCGGGGAGCTGTTTTTT
- | TRBJ2-7 | TRBV7-9 | - | CASSFKGRYGGKDYEQYF | TGTGCCAGCAGCTTCAAGGGGCGTTATGGAGGGAAAGACTACGAGCAGTACTTC
- | TRBJ2-3 | TRBV5-1 | TRBD2 | CASSFGLARYPDTQYF | TGCGCCAGCAGCTTCGGACTAGCGAGGTATCCAGATACGCAGTATTTT
- | TRBJ2-7 | TRBV2 | TRBD2 | CASSGPSGDSGEQYF | TGTGCCAGCAGTGGTCCTAGCGGGGACTCAGGAGAGCAGTACTTC
- | TRBJ2-7 | TRBV7-3 | - | CASSLTQNREREQYF | TGTGCCAGCAGCTTAACCCAGAACAGGGAGCGCGAGCAGTACTTC
- | TRBJ2-2 | TRBV7-3 | - | CASSLMGQVTGELFF | TGTGCCAGCAGCTTAATGGGCCAGGTCACCGGGGAGCTGTTTTTT
- | TRBJ2-7 | TRBV5-1 | TRBD2 | CASSPGLAGGAKRYEQYF | TGCGCCAGCAGCCCGGGACTAGCGGGAGGAGCGAAGCGCTACGAGCAGTACTTC
- | TRBJ2-5 | TRBV10-1 | TRBD2 | CASSDSGTPGTQYF | TGCGCCAGCAGTGATAGCGGGACCCCGGGGACCCAGTACTTC
- | TRBJ1-1 | TRBV29-1 | - | CSALRDTANTEAFF | TGCAGCGCGCTCCGGGACACAGCGAACACTGAAGCTTTCTTT
- | TRBJ2-1 | TRBV9 | - | CASSVATSSRLQFF | TGTGCCAGCAGCGTAGCTACCTCTAGCCGGTTGCAGTTCTTC
- | TRBJ2-3 | TRBV6-1 | TRBD1 | CASSLDRETDTQYF | TGTGCCAGCAGCCTGGACAGGGAGACAGATACGCAGTATTTT
- | TRBJ1-4 | TRBV27 | - | CASSSPGNEKLFF | TGTGCCAGCAGTTCACCGGGAAATGAAAAACTGTTTTTT
few | TRBJ2-5 | TRBV5-4 | - | CASSWSTGGAQYF | TGTGCCAGCAGCTGGAGTACGGGGGGCGCCCAGTACTTC
- | TRBJ2-5 | TRBV5-4 | TRBD1 | CASSSRTGGETQYF | TGTGCCAGCAGCTCACGGACAGGCGGGGAGACCCAGTACTTC
- | TRBJ2-7 | TRBV6-1 | TRBD1 | CASSEPGQGSVYEQYF | TGTGCCAGCAGTGAGCCGGGACAGGGGTCGGTCTACGAGCAGTACTTC
- | TRBJ2-7 | TRBV28 | TRBD1 | CASSLPGQRYEQYF | TGTGCCAGCAGCCTACCGGGACAGAGGTACGAGCAGTACTTC
- | TRBJ1-5 | TRBV2 | - | CASSEHPGTVQPQHF | TGTGCCAGCAGTGAACATCCGGGTACGGTTCAGCCCCAGCATTTT
- | TRBJ2-5 | TRBV4-1 | TRBD2 | CASSQRPSSGRMGETQYF | TGCGCCAGCAGCCAAAGACCATCTAGCGGGAGAATGGGGGAGACCCAGTACTTC
- | TRBJ2-2 | TRBV4-2 | TRBD2 | CASSPQTSGSSGELFF | TGTGCCAGCAGCCCCCAAACTAGCGGGAGTTCCGGGGAGCTGTTTTTT
- | TRBJ2-5 | TRBV6-6 | TRBD1 | CASSYAGGQETQYF | TGTGCCAGCAGTTACGCAGGGGGCCAAGAGACCCAGTACTTC
- | TRBJ2-7 | TRBV5-4 | TRBD2 | CASTQSGSGSYEQYF | TGTGCCAGCACCCAAAGCGGGAGCGGAAGCTACGAGCAGTACTTC
- | TRBJ2-1 | TRBV7-9 | TRBD2 | CASSFPPVGGVFNEQFF | TGTGCCAGCAGCTTTCCCCCAGTGGGAGGGGTCTTCAATGAGCAGTTCTTC
- | TRBJ1-4 | TRBV5-1 | - | CASSFGHGNEKLFF | TGCGCCAGCAGCTTTGGTCACGGGAACGAAAAACTGTTTTTT
- | TRBJ2-1 | TRBV28 | TRBD2 | CASSQGSGREQFF | TGTGCCAGCAGCCAAGGAAGCGGGAGGGAGCAGTTCTTC
- | TRBJ1-4 | TRBV5-1 | - | CASSLGPATNEKLFF | TGCGCCAGCAGCTTGGGGCCAGCAACTAATGAAAAACTGTTTTTT
- | TRBJ2-1 | TRBV6-1 | TRBD1 | CASSEATPGTGIYNEQFF | TGTGCCAGCAGTGAAGCTACTCCTGGGACAGGGATTTACAATGAGCAGTTCTTC
- | TRBJ1-1 | TRBV2 | TRBD1 | CASSSYRGLYTEAFF | TGTGCCAGCAGTTCATACAGGGGTCTTTACACTGAAGCTTTCTTT
- | TRBJ2-1 | TRBV4-1 | TRBD1 | CASSLPGQGAYEQFF | TGCGCCAGCAGCCTACCGGGACAGGGGGCCTATGAGCAGTTCTTC
- | TRBJ2-3 | TRBV7-9 | TRBD2 | CAFRTSGYTDTQYF | TGTGCCTTTCGTACTAGCGGATACACAGATACGCAGTATTTT
- | TRBJ1-1 | TRBV2 | - | CASRYDRRNTEAFF | TGTGCCAGCAGATATGACAGGCGGAACACTGAAGCTTTCTTT
- | TRBJ2-6 | TRBV5-4 | - | CASSTAGLSSGANVLTF | TGTGCCAGCAGCACGGCGGGACTGAGCTCTGGGGCCAACGTCCTGACTTTC
- | TRBJ2-1 | TRBV5-1 | - | CASSGQLVYNEQFF | TGCGCCAGCAGCGGACAGTTAGTTTACAATGAGCAGTTCTTC
- | TRBJ1-4 | TRBV5-1 | TRBD1 | CASSASGTAINEKLFF | TGCGCCAGCAGCGCTTCCGGGACAGCCATTAATGAAAAACTGTTTTTT
- | TRBJ2-1 | TRBV5-1 | - | CASSLASSYNEQFF | TGCGCCAGCAGCTTGGCCTCCTCCTACAATGAGCAGTTCTTC
- | TRBJ2-1 | TRBV9 | - | CASSVPGEWSSYNEQFF | TGTGCCAGCAGCGTACCCGGGGAATGGAGCTCCTACAATGAGCAGTTCTTC
few | TRBJ2-7 | TRBV5-1 | TRBD1 | CASSLRGGTGASEQYF | TGCGCCAGCAGCTTGAGGGGCGGGACAGGGGCAAGCGAGCAGTACTTC
- | TRBJ2-1 | TRBV6-5 | TRBD2 | CASSSSGHSYNEQFF | TGTGCCAGCAGCTCTAGCGGGCACTCCTACAATGAGCAGTTCTTC
- | TRBJ2-7 | TRBV7-2 | - | CASSPYYEQYF | TGTGCCAGCAGCCCCTACTACGAGCAGTACTTC
- | TRBJ2-2 | TRBV18 | - | CASSPLVGDTGELFF | TGTGCCAGCTCACCTCTAGTGGGTGACACCGGGGAGCTGTTTTTT
- | TRBJ2-4 | TRBV9 | TRBD1 | CASSGRDRMNIQYF | TGTGCCAGCAGCGGCCGGGACAGGATGAACATTCAGTACTTC